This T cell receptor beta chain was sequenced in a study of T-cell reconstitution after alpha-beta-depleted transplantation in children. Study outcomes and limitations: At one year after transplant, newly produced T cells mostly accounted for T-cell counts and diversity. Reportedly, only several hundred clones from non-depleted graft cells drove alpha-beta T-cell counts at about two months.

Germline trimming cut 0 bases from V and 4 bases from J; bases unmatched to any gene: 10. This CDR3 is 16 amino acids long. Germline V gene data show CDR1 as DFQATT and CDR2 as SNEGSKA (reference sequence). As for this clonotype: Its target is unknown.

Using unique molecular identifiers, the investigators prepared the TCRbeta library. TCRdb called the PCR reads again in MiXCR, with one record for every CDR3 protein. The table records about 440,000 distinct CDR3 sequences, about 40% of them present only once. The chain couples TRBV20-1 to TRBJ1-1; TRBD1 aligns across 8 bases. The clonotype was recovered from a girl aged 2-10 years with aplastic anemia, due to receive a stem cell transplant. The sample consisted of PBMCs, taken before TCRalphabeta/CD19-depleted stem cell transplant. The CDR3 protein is CSARDLGQGALTEAFF. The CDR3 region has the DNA TGCAGTGCTAGAGATTTAGGACAGGGAGCCCTCACTGAAGCTTTCTTT.